This TCR beta chain was captured in a study of T cells in localized non-small cell lung cancer. Whole-study results and caveats: Adjacent lung tissue had a median roughly 62 of the top 100 clones found in the tumor. Uninvolved adjacent lung showed higher T cell clonality than tumor. Patients showing higher blood T cell density tended to see longer overall survival.

TCRdb's copy holds only in-frame clones and misses some; the assay was immunoSEQ multiplex PCR. The repertoire holds roughly 40,000 clones, with under 90% as singletons. About this clone itself: Antigen: not known.

The CDR3 has 15 residues. The receptor's source is an older male donor with stage II lung adenocarcinoma. J is TRBJ1-3 and V is TRBV5-2; no check of the table's D call, TRBD1, against the DNA was made. TRBV5-2 is termed a pseudogene. The sample here was peripheral blood mononuclear cells, taken before any cancer treatment. CDR3 DNA: TGTGCCAGCAGCTTGGGCACAGGAACTGGAAACACCATATATTTT. It codes for CASSLGTGTGNTIYF.